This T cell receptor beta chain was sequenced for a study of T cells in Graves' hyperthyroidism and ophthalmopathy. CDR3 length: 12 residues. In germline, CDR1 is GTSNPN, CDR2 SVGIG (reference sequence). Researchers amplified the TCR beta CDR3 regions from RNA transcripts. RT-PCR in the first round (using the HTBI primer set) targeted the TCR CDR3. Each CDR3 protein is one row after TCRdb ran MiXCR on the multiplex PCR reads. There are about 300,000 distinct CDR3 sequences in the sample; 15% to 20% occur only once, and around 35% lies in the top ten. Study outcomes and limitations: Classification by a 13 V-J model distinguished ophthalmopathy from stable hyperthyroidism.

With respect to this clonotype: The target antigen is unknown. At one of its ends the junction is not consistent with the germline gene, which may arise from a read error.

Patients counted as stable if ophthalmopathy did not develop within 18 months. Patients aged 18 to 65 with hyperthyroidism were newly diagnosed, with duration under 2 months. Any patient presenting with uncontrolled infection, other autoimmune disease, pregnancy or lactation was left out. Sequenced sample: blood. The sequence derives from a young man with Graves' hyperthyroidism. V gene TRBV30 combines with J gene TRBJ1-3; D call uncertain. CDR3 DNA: TGTCTCAAACTCTGCTCTGGTAACACCATATATTTT. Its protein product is CLKLCSGNTIYF. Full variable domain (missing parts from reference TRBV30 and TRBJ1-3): SQTIHQWPATLVQPVGSPLSLECTVEGTSNPNLYWYRQAAGRGLQLLFYSVGIGQISSEVPQNLSASRPQDRQFILSSKKLLLSDSGFYLCLKLCSGNTIYFGEGSWLTVV.